A selection of T cell receptor beta chains follows, all from one sample in a study of Tregs in tolerant kidney transplant recipients. Profiling relied on immunoSEQ multiplex PCR, and the TCRdb table lists in-frame clones only, not all of them. This table has tens of thousands of clones, about 88% appearing once. This specimen consisted of CD4+ T cells from blood, obtained before the transplant. The origin of the receptors is a human donor who received a combined kidney and bone marrow transplant. The CDR3 runs from the conserved cysteine through the conserved F or W. A D gene is named only where the DNA matches it firmly. Size is omitted from some rows. Given values are once, few, many or a class for expanded clones.

cdr3_nt: TGTGCCAGCAGCTTGTCCGGGGGGGCACTCTACGAGCAGTACTTC; cdr3_aa: CASSLSGGALYEQYF; v_call: TRBV5-5; j_call: TRBJ2-7; d_call: TRBD2; clone_size: .
cdr3_nt: TGTGCCAGCAGTCTGAACAGGGGGACCTACAATGAGCAGTTCTTC; cdr3_aa: CASSLNRGTYNEQFF; v_call: TRBV27; j_call: TRBJ2-1; d_call: TRBD1; clone_size: once
cdr3_nt: TGTGCCTGGAGTCCCCAGGATACTAAACTGTTTTTT; cdr3_aa: CAWSPQDTKLFF; v_call: TRBV30; j_call: TRBJ1-4; d_call: .; clone_size: .
cdr3_nt: TGTGCCAGCAGTCCCCGGACAGGGGCTGGTAACACTGAAGCTTTCTTT; cdr3_aa: CASSPRTGAGNTEAFF; v_call: TRBV27; j_call: TRBJ1-1; d_call: TRBD1; clone_size: .
cdr3_nt: TGCAGCGTTGAAGCCGGGACTAGGACGTACAATGAGCAGTTCTTC; cdr3_aa: CSVEAGTRTYNEQFF; v_call: TRBV29-1; j_call: TRBJ2-1; d_call: TRBD2; clone_size: .
cdr3_nt: TGTGCCAGCAGTGAGGGGCCTGGCACTGAAGCTTTCTTT; cdr3_aa: CASSEGPGTEAFF; v_call: TRBV2; j_call: TRBJ1-1; d_call: .; clone_size: .
cdr3_nt: TGCGCCAGTTCCACGGGACAAGGCTCCTACGAGCAGTACTTC; cdr3_aa: CASSTGQGSYEQYF; v_call: TRBV5-1; j_call: TRBJ2-7; d_call: .; clone_size: .
cdr3_nt: TGTGCCAGCATTGCGGGAATTGGACAGGGGGACTACGAGCAGTACTTC; cdr3_aa: CASIAGIGQGDYEQYF; v_call: TRBV2; j_call: TRBJ2-7; d_call: TRBD1; clone_size: .
cdr3_nt: TGTGCCAGCAGCCTTTCAGGGGGCTGGGGTCAGCCCCAGCATTTT; cdr3_aa: CASSLSGGWGQPQHF; v_call: TRBV7-3; j_call: TRBJ1-5; d_call: TRBD1; clone_size: .
cdr3_nt: TGCGCCAGCAGCGCTGCAGGGGGGATTAGTGAAAAACTGTTTTTT; cdr3_aa: CASSAAGGISEKLFF; v_call: TRBV5-1; j_call: TRBJ1-4; d_call: TRBD1; clone_size: .
cdr3_nt: TGTGCCAGCAGCGTTTCTAGCCTGAACACCGGGGAGCTGTTTTTT; cdr3_aa: CASSVSSLNTGELFF; v_call: TRBV9; j_call: TRBJ2-2; d_call: .; clone_size: .
cdr3_nt: TGTGCCAGCAGCTTAGATCTGGGAGCCTCTGGAAACACCATATATTTT; cdr3_aa: CASSLDLGASGNTIYF; v_call: TRBV11-2; j_call: TRBJ1-3; d_call: .; clone_size: .
cdr3_nt: TGTGCCAGCAGCCTAAGACTAGCGGGAAAAGAGACCCAGTACTTC; cdr3_aa: CASSLRLAGKETQYF; v_call: TRBV7-2; j_call: TRBJ2-5; d_call: TRBD2; clone_size: .